The 16 T cell receptor beta chains below were found in one sample sequenced in a study of blood T cell repertoires in COVID-19. The repertoire was sequenced with immunoSEQ multiplex PCR; TCRdb's copy has only in-frame clones and lacks some. Counted here are 150,000 to 200,000 clones, 89% occurring once; the ten biggest clones make up 0.7% to 0.9%. The sequencing sample was made of PBMCs or T cells enriched from blood (not recorded which). These receptor sequences come from a woman younger than 30 who had recovered from COVID-19.

The gene calls are TRBV7-9 and TRBJ2-2; 12 nucleotides match TRBD2. Germline CDR1 reads SEHNR; CDR2 reads FQNEAQ (reference sequence). The CDR3 has 15 amino acids. V trimming: 4 bases; J trimming: 5 bases; junction bases outside the gene matches: 2. In nucleotides, the CDR3 is TGTGCCAGCAGCTCGACTAGCGGGAGAACCGGGGAGCTGTTTTTT. This sequence encodes CASSSTSGRTGELFF.

The rearrangement uses TRBV3-1 (or the pseudogene TRBV3-2) and TRBJ2-5; 7 bases map to TRBD1. There are 16 residues in the CDR3. Looked up from germline, CDR1 is LGHDT and CDR2 is YNNKEL (reference sequence). Germline trimming cut 8 bases from V and 5 bases from J; bases unmatched to any gene: 17. CDR3 amino acids: CASLDSTGIVRETQYF. CDR3 DNA: TGTGCCAGCCTAGATTCGACAGGGATTGTTAGGGAGACCCAGTACTTC.

Written as DNA, the CDR3 is TGTGCCAGCAGCAGTACGCTGACTCATACGGACAGGGTGGGAGAGACCCAGTACTTC. It is translated as CASSSTLTHTDRVGETQYF. V usage is TRBV7-9 and J usage is TRBJ2-5; TRBD1 matches 8 bases. V was clipped by 5 bases and J by 4 bases; unmatched bases: 21. Germline loops: CDR1 SEHNR, CDR2 FQNEAQ (reference sequence). The CDR3 sequence is 19 residues long.

As to this clone: Sequence at one end of the junction differs from germline and may be a read error. V gene TRBV2 combines with J gene TRBJ2-7; 8 positions match TRBD2. Germline assignment: CDR1 SNHLY and CDR2 FYNNEI. This CDR3 comprises 13 residues. The CDR3 here is CASLLAGSSEQYF. CDR3 bases: TGTGCCAGCCTCTTAGCGGGATCCTCCGAGCAGTACTTC.

The chain combines TRBV18 with TRBJ2-7; 11 bases line up with TRBD2. Germline-derived CDR1 and CDR2 are KGHSH and LQKENI. The CDR3 runs to 15 residues. Trimming removed 3 bases from V and 6 bases from J; junction bases left unmatched: 7. This chain's CDR3 is CASSPVAGGIGEQYF. In DNA, the CDR3 is TGTGCCAGCTCACCGGTAGCGGGAGGGATTGGCGAGCAGTACTTC.

This sequence joins TRBV11-2 and TRBJ2-3; 8 bases agree with TRBD2. V lost 3 bases to trimming and J lost 2 bases; unmatched junction nucleotides: 4. Per germline, CDR1 SGHAT and CDR2 FQNNGV. This CDR3 region has 15 residues. The CDR3 is CASSFRGRTTDTQYF. CDR3 bases: TGTGCCAGCAGCTTCCGCGGGAGGACCACAGATACGCAGTATTTT.

The chain recombines TRBV5-1 with TRBJ2-5; a weak D match, TRBD1 (5 bases). The V end lost 4 bases, the J end lost 1 base, and 14 bases lay between the germline ends. This CDR3 comprises 15 residues. From germline, CDR1 is SGHRS and CDR2 YFSETQ. The CDR3 is CASSGAAERQETQYF. The DNA for the CDR3 is TGCGCCAGCAGCGGGGCGGCAGAACGCCAAGAGACCCAGTACTTC. Full variable domain (rest looked up from reference TRBV5-1 and TRBJ2-5): KAGVTQTPRYLIKTRGQQVTLSCSPISGHRSVSWYQQTPGQGLQFLFEYFSETQRNKGNFPGRFSGRQFSNSRSEMNVSTLELGDSALYLCASSGAAERQETQYFGPGTRLLVL.

The J gene is TRBJ2-5, the V gene TRBV6-2 or TRBV6-3; a weak D match, TRBD2 (6 bases). The germline gives CDR1 MNHEY, CDR2 SVGEGT. This CDR3 spans 15 amino acids. V lost 6 bases to trimming and J lost 1 base, with 15 bases between them. The CDR3 DNA reads as TGTGCCAGCAGCCCGCCGGGACTCCGCCAAGAGACCCAGTACTTC. Its translation is CASSPPGLRQETQYF.

This clone has a handful of counts. CDR3 amino acids: CASSYTSGSTGEQYF. The CDR3 nucleotides are TGTGCCAGCAGTTACACTAGCGGGAGTACAGGGGAGCAGTACTTC. This chain joins TRBV6-6 and TRBJ2-7; TRBD2 matches at 11 bases. V shed 2 bases, J shed 7 bases, and the junction held 7 bases outside the gene matches. CDR1 and CDR2 (germline): MNHNY, SVGAGI (reference sequence). There are 15 residues in the CDR3.

This clone has just one count. The chain recombines TRBV9 with TRBJ2-7, with 7 bases that match TRBD2. V dropped 4 bases and J dropped 3; count of bases not matched to a gene: 7. Germline values: CDR1 SGDLS, CDR2 YYNGEE. This CDR3 contains 14 residues. Here the CDR3 DNA reads TGTGCCAGCAGCCTTACGACTAGCTTCTACGAGCAGTACTTC. It encodes CASSLTTSFYEQYF.

The chain combines TRBV5-1 with TRBJ2-7, with a tentative D call TRBD1 (5 bases). The CDR3 is made up of 14 amino acids. The V end was cut by 3 bases, the J end by 3 bases, with 13 bases between. From germline, CDR1 is SGHRS and CDR2 YFSETQ. In DNA, the CDR3 is TGCGCCAGCAGCTGGGGCATGGGGATCTACGAGCAGTACTTC. This sequence encodes CASSWGMGIYEQYF.

The sample holds one count of this clone. V usage is TRBV24-1 and J usage is TRBJ1-4; D might be TRBD1 (5 bases). The V end was cut by 0 bases, the J end by 0 bases, with 10 bases between. The germline gives CDR1 KGHDR, CDR2 SFDVKD. This CDR3 contains 17 residues. In nucleotides, the CDR3 is TGTGCCACCAGTGATTTGTCCAGGGTTGCAACTAATGAAAAACTGTTTTTT. Its protein is CATSDLSRVATNEKLFF.

The rearrangement links TRBV6-5 to TRBJ1-1, with TRBD1 matching over 8 bases. V lost 6 bases to trimming and J lost 5 bases; unmatched junction nucleotides: 5. This CDR3 has 13 amino acids. CDR1 is MNHEY, CDR2 SVGAGI, per germline. CDR3 coding DNA: TGTGCCAGCAGCTTACAGGGGGAGACTGAAGCTTTCTTT. Translated: CASSLQGETEAFF.

This rearrangement joins TRBV19 to TRBJ2-2; 11 positions match TRBD2. With V trimmed by 4 bases and J by 2 bases, 6 bases remained unmatched. This CDR3 contains 17 residues. Germline CDR1 LNHDA, CDR2 SQIVND (reference sequence). As DNA, the CDR3 is TGTGCCAGTAGTAACCCGGGACTAGCGGTAAACACCGGGGAGCTGTTTTTT. Protein product: CASSNPGLAVNTGELFF.

The V gene is TRBV7-9, the J gene TRBJ2-5; 11 nucleotides align to TRBD2. The CDR3 is made up of 16 amino acids. V shed 5 bases, J shed 3 bases, and the junction held 8 bases outside the gene matches. Germline CDR1 is SEHNR and CDR2 is FQNEAQ (reference sequence). CDR3 protein: CASSGPASGGKETQYF. CDR3 sequence (DNA): TGTGCCAGCAGCGGACCGGCTAGCGGGGGGAAAGAGACCCAGTACTTC.

The genes are TRBV10-3 and TRBJ2-3; 11 nucleotides align to TRBD1. Trimming at V came to 0 bases and at J to 2 bases, leaving 4 bases not matched to a gene. CDR3 size: 17 residues. Germline V gene data show CDR1 as ENHRY and CDR2 as SYGVKD. CDR3 residues: CAISESDRGRDTDTQYF. The CDR3 bases are TGTGCCATCAGTGAGTCGGACAGGGGGCGCGACACAGATACGCAGTATTTT.